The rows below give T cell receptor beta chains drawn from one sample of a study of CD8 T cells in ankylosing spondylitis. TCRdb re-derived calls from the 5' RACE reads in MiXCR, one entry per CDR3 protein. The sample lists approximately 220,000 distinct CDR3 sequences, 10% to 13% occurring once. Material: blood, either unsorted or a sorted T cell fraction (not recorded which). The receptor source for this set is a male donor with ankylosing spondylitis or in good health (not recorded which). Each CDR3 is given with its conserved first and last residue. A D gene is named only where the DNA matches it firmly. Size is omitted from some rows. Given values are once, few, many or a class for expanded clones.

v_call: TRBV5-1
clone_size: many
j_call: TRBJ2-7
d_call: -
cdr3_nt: TGCGCCAGCAGCTCCACAGGGATCTCCTACGAGCAGTACTTC
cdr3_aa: CASSSTGISYEQYF

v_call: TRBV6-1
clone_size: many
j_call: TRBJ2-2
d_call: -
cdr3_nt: TGTGCCAGCAGTGAAGTCGTCGCGAACACCGGGGAGCTGTTTTTT
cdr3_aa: CASSEVVANTGELFF

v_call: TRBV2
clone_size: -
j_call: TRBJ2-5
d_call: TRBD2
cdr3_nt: TGTGCCAGCAGTGAATTCATGGTGGCGGGGGGCCAGACCCAGTACTTC
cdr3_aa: CASSEFMVAGGQTQYF

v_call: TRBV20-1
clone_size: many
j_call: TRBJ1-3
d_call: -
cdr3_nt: TGCAGTACGAACAGGATTACAGAGGGTGCTACAGGAAACACCATATATTTT
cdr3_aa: CSTNRITEGATGNTIYF

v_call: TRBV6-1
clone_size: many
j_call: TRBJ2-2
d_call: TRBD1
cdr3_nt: TGTGCCAGCAGTCCATCGACAGGGGGCTTCACCGGGGAGCTGTTTTTT
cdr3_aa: CASSPSTGGFTGELFF

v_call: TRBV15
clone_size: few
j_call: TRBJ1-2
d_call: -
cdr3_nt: TGTGCCACCAGTAGGGCAGTCTTGGACTATGGCTACACCTTC
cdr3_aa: CATSRAVLDYGYTF

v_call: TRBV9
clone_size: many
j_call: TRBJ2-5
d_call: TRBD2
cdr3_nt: TGTGCCAGCAGCGTACGGGACTACCCTTCGGGCGAGACCCAGTACTTC
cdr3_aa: CASSVRDYPSGETQYF

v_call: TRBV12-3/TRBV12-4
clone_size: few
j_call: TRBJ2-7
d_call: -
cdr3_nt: TGTGCCAGCAGTAGGGCCGAGGGGTACTCCGAGCAGTACTTC
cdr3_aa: CASSRAEGYSEQYF

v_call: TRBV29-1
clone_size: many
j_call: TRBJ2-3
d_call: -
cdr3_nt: TGCAGCGTTGATACGGGGACAGATACGCAGTATTTT
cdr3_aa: CSVDTGTDTQYF

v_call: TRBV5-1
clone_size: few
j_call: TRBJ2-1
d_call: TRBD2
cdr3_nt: TGCGCCAGCAGCTTGGGGACTAGCTCCTACAATGAGCAGTTCTTC
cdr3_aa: CASSLGTSSYNEQFF

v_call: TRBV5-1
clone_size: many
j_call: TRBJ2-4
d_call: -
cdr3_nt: TGCGCCAGCAGCACCGGGACGGAAAACATTCAGTACTTC
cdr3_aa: CASSTGTENIQYF

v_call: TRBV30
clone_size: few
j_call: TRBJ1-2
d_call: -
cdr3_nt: TGTGCCTGGAGCGTACAGGGTGGGGACTATGGCTACACCTTC
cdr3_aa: CAWSVQGGDYGYTF

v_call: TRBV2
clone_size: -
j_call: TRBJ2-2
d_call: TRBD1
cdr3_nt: TGTGCCAGCGGGACAGGGGTGGTCACCGGGGAGCTGTTTTTT
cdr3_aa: CASGTGVVTGELFF

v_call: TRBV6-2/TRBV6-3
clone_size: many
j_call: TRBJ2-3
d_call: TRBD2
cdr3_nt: TGTGCCAGCAGTTACTCGAGAGCTAGCGGGGGGGCTAAAGATACGCAGTATTTT
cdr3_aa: CASSYSRASGGAKDTQYF

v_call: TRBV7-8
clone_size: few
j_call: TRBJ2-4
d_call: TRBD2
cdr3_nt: TGTGCCAGCAGCTTCCTAGCGGGGGGAGCCAAAAACATTCAGTACTTC
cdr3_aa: CASSFLAGGAKNIQYF

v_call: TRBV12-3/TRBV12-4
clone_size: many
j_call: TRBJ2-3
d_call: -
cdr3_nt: TGCGCCAGCAGCTTCGGGGTTAGCACAGATACGCAGTATTTT
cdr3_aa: CASSFGVSTDTQYF

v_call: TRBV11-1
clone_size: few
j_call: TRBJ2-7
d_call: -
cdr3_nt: TGTGCCAGCAGGCCTTACGAGCAGTACTTC
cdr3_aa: CASRPYEQYF

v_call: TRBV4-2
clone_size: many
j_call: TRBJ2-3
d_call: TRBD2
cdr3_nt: TGTGCCAGCAGCCCCACGACTAGCGGGGATACAGATACGCAGTATTTT
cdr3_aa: CASSPTTSGDTDTQYF

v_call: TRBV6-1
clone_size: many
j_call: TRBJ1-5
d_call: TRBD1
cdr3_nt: TGTGCCAGCAGCCGCGGGACAGGGGGGAACAATCAGCCCCAGCATTTT
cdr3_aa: CASSRGTGGNNQPQHF

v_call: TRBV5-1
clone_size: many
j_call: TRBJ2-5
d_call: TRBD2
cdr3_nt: TGCGCCAGCAGTTCGAGCATTAGGAGACTAGCGGGGGTGGAGACCCAGTACTTC
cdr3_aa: CASSSSIRRLAGVETQYF

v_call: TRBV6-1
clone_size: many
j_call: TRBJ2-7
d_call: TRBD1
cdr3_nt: TGTGCCAGCACCTTTTCACCGGGACAGGGCTACGAGCAGTACTTC
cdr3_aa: CASTFSPGQGYEQYF

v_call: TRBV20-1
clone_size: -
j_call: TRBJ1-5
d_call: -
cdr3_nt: TGCAGTGCTAGAGTTCACAGGGCTAGCAATCAGCCCCAGCATTTT
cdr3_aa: CSARVHRASNQPQHF

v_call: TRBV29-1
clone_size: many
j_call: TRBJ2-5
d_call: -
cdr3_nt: TGCAGCGTTGGAAGGCCCGGGGTTCAGGGTACGGAGACCCAGTACTTC
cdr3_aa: CSVGRPGVQGTETQYF

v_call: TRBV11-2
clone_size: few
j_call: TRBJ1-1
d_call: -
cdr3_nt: TGTGCCAGCAGCTTAGGGGTCAGCAAGAGGACTGAAGCTTTCTTT
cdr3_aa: CASSLGVSKRTEAFF

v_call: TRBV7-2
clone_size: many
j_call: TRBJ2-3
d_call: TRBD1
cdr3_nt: TGTGCCAGCAGCTTAGACAGGGGATACACAGATACGCAGTATTTT
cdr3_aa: CASSLDRGYTDTQYF

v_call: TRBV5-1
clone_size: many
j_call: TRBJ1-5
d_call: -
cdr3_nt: TGCGCCAGCAGCTTGGGGGCAGGTGGGCAGCCCCAGCATTTT
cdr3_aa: CASSLGAGGQPQHF

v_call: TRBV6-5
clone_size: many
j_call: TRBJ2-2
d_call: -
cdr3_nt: TGTGCCAGCAGTTACGTGCGGAACACCGGGGAGCTGTTTTTT
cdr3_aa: CASSYVRNTGELFF

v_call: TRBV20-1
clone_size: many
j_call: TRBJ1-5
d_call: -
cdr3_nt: TGCAGTGCCGGAGGCGGGTCCAGCCTAAGTCAGCCCCAGCATTTT
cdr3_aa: CSAGGGSSLSQPQHF

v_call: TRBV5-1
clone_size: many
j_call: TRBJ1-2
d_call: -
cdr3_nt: TGCGCCAGCAGCTTGGATCGCAGGGATTTGGGCTACACCTTC
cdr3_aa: CASSLDRRDLGYTF

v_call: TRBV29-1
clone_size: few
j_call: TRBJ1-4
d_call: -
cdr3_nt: TGCAGCGTTGAGTTGCTGGGAAAACTGTTTTTT
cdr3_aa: CSVELLGKLFF

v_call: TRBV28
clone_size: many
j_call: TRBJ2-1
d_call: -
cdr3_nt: TGTGCCAGCAGAACACGGGGTGGGGACAATGAGCAGTTCTTC
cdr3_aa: CASRTRGGDNEQFF

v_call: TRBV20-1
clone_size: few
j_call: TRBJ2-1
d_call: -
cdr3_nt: TGCAGTGTTAACCCCTCCCGCGAGCAGTTCTTC
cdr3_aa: CSVNPSREQFF

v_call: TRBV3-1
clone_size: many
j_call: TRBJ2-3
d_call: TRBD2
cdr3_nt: TGTGCCAGCAGCCTTCGCAGCGGGGGGTACACAGATACGCAGTATTTT
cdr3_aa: CASSLRSGGYTDTQYF

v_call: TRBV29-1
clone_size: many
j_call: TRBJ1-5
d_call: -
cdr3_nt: TGCAGCGTTGAAGATCCGACGGGCGGCAATCAGCCCCAGCATTTT
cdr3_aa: CSVEDPTGGNQPQHF

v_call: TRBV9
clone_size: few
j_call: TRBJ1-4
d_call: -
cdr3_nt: TGTGCCAGTTCGGGGGCCTACAATGAAAAACTGTTTTTT
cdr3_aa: CASSGAYNEKLFF

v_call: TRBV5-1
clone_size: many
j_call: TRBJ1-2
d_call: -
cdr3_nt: TGCGCCAGCAGCTTGGTTTCTACAGGGAACTATGGCTACACCTTC
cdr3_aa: CASSLVSTGNYGYTF

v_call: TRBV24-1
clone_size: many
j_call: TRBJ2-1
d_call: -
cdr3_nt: TGTGCCACCACCGGGACGGGTCAGGGCAATGAGCAGTTCTTC
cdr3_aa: CATTGTGQGNEQFF

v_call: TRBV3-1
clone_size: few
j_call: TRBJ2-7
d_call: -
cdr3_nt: TGTGCCAGCAGCCAAGAGGTTGTGAAGGGACTGTACTTC
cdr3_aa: CASSQEVVKGLYF

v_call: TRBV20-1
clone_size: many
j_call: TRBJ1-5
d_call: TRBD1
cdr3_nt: TGCAGTGCTAGAACAGACAGGGTGGGAACGGGGCAGCCCCAGCATTTT
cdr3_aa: CSARTDRVGTGQPQHF

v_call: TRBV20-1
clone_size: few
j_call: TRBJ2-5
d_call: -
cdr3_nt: TGCAGTGCTTTACGGGACAACCGGCTAGGATTATCGGAGACCCAGTACTTC
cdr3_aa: CSALRDNRLGLSETQYF

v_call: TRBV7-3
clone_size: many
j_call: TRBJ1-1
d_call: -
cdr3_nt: TGTGCCAGCAGCTCACTACAGGCGATGAACACTGAAGCTTTCTTT
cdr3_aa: CASSSLQAMNTEAFF

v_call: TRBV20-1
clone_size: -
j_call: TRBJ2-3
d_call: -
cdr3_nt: TGCAGTGCTCCTAGCACAGATACGCAGTATTTT
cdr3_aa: CSAPSTDTQYF

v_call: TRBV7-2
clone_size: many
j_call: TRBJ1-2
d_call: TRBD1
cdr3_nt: TGTGCCAGCAGCATCACAGGGGTTGGCTATGGCTACACCTTC
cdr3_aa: CASSITGVGYGYTF

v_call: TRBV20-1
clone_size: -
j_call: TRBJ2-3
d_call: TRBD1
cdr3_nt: TGCAGTGCTATCCGGGACAGGGGGCGAGGGGCAGATACGCAGTATTTT
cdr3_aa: CSAIRDRGRGADTQYF

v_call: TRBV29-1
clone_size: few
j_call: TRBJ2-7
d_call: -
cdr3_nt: TGCACCCAAAGGCGGGACGCAAAATGGGACGAGCAGTACTTC
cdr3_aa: CTQRRDAKWDEQYF

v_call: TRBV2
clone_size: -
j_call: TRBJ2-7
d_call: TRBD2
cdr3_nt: TGTGCCAGCAGTGGAGCGGGGGGGCACGAGCAGTACTTC
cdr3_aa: CASSGAGGHEQYF

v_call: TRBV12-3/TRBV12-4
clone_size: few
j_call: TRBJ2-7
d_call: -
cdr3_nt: TGTGCCAGCAGTTTATGGGGGGTCCACGAGCAGTACTTC
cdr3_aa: CASSLWGVHEQYF

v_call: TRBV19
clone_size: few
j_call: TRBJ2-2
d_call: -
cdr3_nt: TGTGCCAGTAGACCTATTTGGGGATCGAACACCGGGGAGCTGTTTTTT
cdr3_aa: CASRPIWGSNTGELFF

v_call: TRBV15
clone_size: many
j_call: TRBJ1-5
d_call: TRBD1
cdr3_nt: TGTGCCACCAGCAGGGAACCGGGACAGGCCAGCAATCAGCCCCAGCATTTT
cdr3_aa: CATSREPGQASNQPQHF